The T cell receptor (beta chain) described here comes from a study of T cell responses to AZD1222 COVID-19 vaccine. Study results and limitations: There were repertoire samples only from the period after the peak T cell response. Nearly half of spike-specific TCRs reportedly target unmutated variant regions.

Details on this clone: No antigen is known for it. The junction does not match germline at one end; this may be a read error.

The germline CDR1 and CDR2 sequences are LNHNV and YYDKDF (reference sequence). The length of the CDR3 is 15 residues. Method: immunoSEQ multiplex PCR; TCRdb's copy keeps in-frame clones and lacks some. The top ten clones hold about 2.6% of a sample with fewer than 120,000 clones, roughly 92% of them seen once. The clonotype originates from an adult who received the AZD1222 COVID-19 vaccine. The starting material was peripheral blood, obtained 28 days after the second AZD1222 dose. The chain links TRBV15 to TRBJ1-4; possibly TRBD1 for D (6 bases). CDR3 DNA: TGTGCCACCCGCCAAAGGAGGGCAGGGGATGAGAAACTGTTTTTT. It yields the protein CATRQRRAGDEKLFF.